The 32 T cell receptor beta chains listed next were all sequenced from one sample in a study of cytomegalovirus exposure and HLA in healthy donors. PCR involved 60 Vbeta and 13 Jbeta primers. Repertoires were generated with immunoSEQ multiplex PCR, while TCRdb's copy carries only in-frame clones and drops some. This table holds 130,000 or so clones. The material sequenced was PBMCs. Receptors were obtained from a woman aged 55-69 years in good health and CMV-seronegative.

The chain joins TRBV28 to TRBJ1-5; tentatively, D is TRBD1 (6 bases). The CDR3 totals 12 residues. Deletions cut 8 bases from V and 4 bases from J, with 9 bases between. Germline V gene sequence: CDR1 MDHEN, CDR2 SYDVKM. The CDR3 is CASGQGNQPQHF. The DNA of the CDR3 is TGTGCCAGCGGGCAGGGGAATCAGCCCCAGCATTTT.

The chain couples TRBV5-6 to TRBJ2-5, with TRBD2 as a possible D gene (6 bases). The J call is doubtful: the DNA matches TRBJ2-7 better. CDR3 size: 14 residues. Germline assignment: CDR1 SGHDT and CDR2 YYEEEE. This CDR3 reads CASSRQTSSYEQYF. The CDR3 DNA reads TGTGCCAGCAGTCGACAGACTAGCTCCTACGAGCAGTACTTC.

The V call is TRBV7-3, the J call TRBJ2-3; 7 bases are shared with TRBD1. Germline CDR1 SGHTA, CDR2 FQGTGA. V was pared by 5 bases and J by 4 bases, with 3 bases of the junction left unmatched. This CDR3 comprises 13 residues. DNA of the CDR3: TGTGCCAGCAGCCAGACAGGGCCAGATACGCAGTATTTT. As protein: CASSQTGPDTQYF.

The rearrangement joins TRBV29-1 to TRBJ2-3, with 9 bases that match TRBD2. V shed 8 bases, J shed 4 bases, and the junction held 7 bases outside the gene matches. The length of the CDR3 is 13 residues. Germline assignment: CDR1 SQVTM and CDR2 ANQGSEA. The CDR3 spells CSLSSGGADTQYF. CDR3 nucleotides: TGCAGCCTGAGTAGCGGGGGCGCAGATACGCAGTATTTT.

The CDR3 here is CSVESPGSPTGELFF. CDR3 in DNA: TGCAGCGTTGAATCACCCGGGAGCCCCACCGGGGAGCTGTTTTTT. This chain uses TRBV29-1 with TRBJ2-2; D is perhaps TRBD2 (6 bases). The CDR3 is made up of 15 amino acids. Germline values: CDR1 SQVTM, CDR2 ANQGSEA. V shed 2 bases and J shed 4 bases, with 14 bases lying between them.

The chain employs TRBV6-1 and TRBJ1-5; weak D call: TRBD1 (6 bases). Trimming shortened V by 4 bases and J by 0 bases, and 7 bases separated the two germline ends. The germline V gene encodes CDR1 MNHNS and CDR2 SASEGT. This CDR3 contains 14 residues. As DNA, the CDR3 is TGTGCCAGCAGTGTACAGGGTAGCAATCAGCCCCAGCATTTT. Translation: CASSVQGSNQPQHF.

V usage is TRBV29-1 and J usage is TRBJ2-1; 9 bases match TRBD2. Losses at the gene ends were 5 bases for V and 9 bases for J; bases not matched to a gene: 11. Germline CDR1 reads SQVTM; CDR2 reads ANQGSEA. The CDR3 totals 14 residues. DNA of the CDR3: TGCAGCGTTATTAGCGGGGGTTCTCGGGGTGAGCAGTTCTTC. Translation gives CSVISGGSRGEQFF.

V is TRBV5-1 and J is TRBJ2-2, with TRBD1 matching 7 bases. V dropped 3 bases and J dropped 0; count of bases not matched to a gene: 17. The CDR3 loop spans 20 amino acids. The V gene's germline CDR1 is SGHRS and CDR2 YFSETQ. The CDR3, as DNA: TGCGCCAGCAGCTCGAACAGGGGCCTTCTCACTTTTTCGAACACCGGGGAGCTGTTTTTT. Protein: CASSSNRGLLTFSNTGELFF. Based on the CDR3 plus reference TRBV5-1 and TRBJ2-2, the full variable domain is KAGVTQTPRYLIKTRGQQVTLSCSPISGHRSVSWYQQTPGQGLQFLFEYFSETQRNKGNFPGRFSGRQFSNSRSEMNVSTLELGDSALYLCASSSNRGLLTFSNTGELFFGEGSRLTVL.

The chain recombines TRBV28 with TRBJ2-7, with TRBD1 matching 10 bases. From germline, CDR1 is MDHEN and CDR2 SYDVKM. Losses at the gene ends were 7 bases for V and 7 bases for J; bases not matched to a gene: 13. The CDR3 totals 15 residues. The DNA for the CDR3 is TGTGCCAGCACCCCCGGGGGGGACAGGGGAGTGGAGCAGTACTTC. This codes for CASTPGGDRGVEQYF.

The chain combines TRBV6-6 with TRBJ1-1, with a possible D match to TRBD1 (5 bases). This CDR3 has 16 amino acids. Trimming removed 4 bases at V and 5 bases at J, with 20 bases between. CDR1 is MNHNY and CDR2 is SVGAGI in the germline V gene (reference sequence). The CDR3 here is CASSWGGERGGTEAFF. The CDR3 bases are TGTGCCAGCAGTTGGGGGGGGGAAAGGGGTGGTACTGAAGCTTTCTTT.

The rearrangement uses TRBV7-3 and TRBJ2-1; 11 positions agree with TRBD1. The CDR3 is 15 residues long. The germline gives CDR1 SGHTA, CDR2 FQGTGA. After removal of 4 bases from V and 7 bases from J, the junction contained 6 bases not matched to a gene. For the CDR3, the DNA is TGTGCCAGCAGCTCAAGGACAGGGGGCAAAAATGAGCAGTTCTTC. It encodes CASSSRTGGKNEQFF.

V gene TRBV7-3 combines with J gene TRBJ2-1; 11 positions match TRBD2. Germline V gives CDR1 SGHTA, CDR2 FQGTGA. This CDR3 has 17 residues. J gave up 5 bases and V 4 bases, and 10 bases lay outside the gene matches. The CDR3 coding sequence is TGTGCCAGCAGCTCAAGGGGGGGGACTAGCGGCAACAATGAGCAGTTCTTC. It yields the protein CASSSRGGTSGNNEQFF.

This chain joins TRBV5-1 and TRBJ2-5, with TRBD1 matching over 8 bases. Germline CDR1 reads SGHRS; CDR2 reads YFSETQ. There are 13 residues in the CDR3. V lost 4 bases and J lost 5; bases outside the gene matches: 4. The CDR3 spells CASSRDRGETQYF. For the CDR3, the DNA is TGCGCCAGCAGCCGCGACAGGGGTGAGACCCAGTACTTC. Full variable domain (rest looked up from reference TRBV5-1 and TRBJ2-5): KAGVTQTPRYLIKTRGQQVTLSCSPISGHRSVSWYQQTPGQGLQFLFEYFSETQRNKGNFPGRFSGRQFSNSRSEMNVSTLELGDSALYLCASSRDRGETQYFGPGTRLLVL.

This chain links TRBV28 with TRBJ2-7, with D tentatively TRBD1 (6 bases). Germline V gives CDR1 MDHEN, CDR2 SYDVKM. This CDR3 contains 12 residues. V was clipped by 8 bases and J by 3 bases, with 11 bases between them. DNA of the CDR3: TGTGCCAGCGGGGCAGGGGTCTACGAGCAGTACTTC. It is translated as CASGAGVYEQYF.

The gene calls are TRBV5-1 and TRBJ1-1; no definite D call. Germline V gene sequence: CDR1 SGHRS, CDR2 YFSETQ. The CDR3 is made up of 15 amino acids. V was cut by 0 bases and J by 3 bases, with 12 bases left in between. The CDR3 is CASSLGGLGYTEAFF. The CDR3 coding sequence is TGCGCCAGCAGCTTGGGAGGGTTGGGGTACACTGAAGCTTTCTTT.

This sequence joins TRBV15 and TRBJ2-5; TRBD2 might be the D (7 bases). This CDR3 comprises 14 residues. V gave up 5 bases and J gave up 2 bases, with 12 bases separating them. Germline V gives CDR1 LNHNV, CDR2 YYDKDF (reference sequence). CDR3 nucleotide sequence: TGTGCCACCAGCGGGGGCGGGGGACAAGAGACCCAGTACTTC. This codes for CATSGGGGQETQYF.

V and J are TRBV13 and TRBJ2-7, with TRBD2 matching over 7 bases. The germline CDR1 and CDR2 sequences are PRHDT and FYEKMQ (reference sequence). The CDR3 totals 17 residues. The V segment lost 2 bases and the J segment 6 bases; nucleotides outside the gene matches: 16. The CDR3 DNA is TGTGCCAGCAGCTTAAGGGGAGCGGGGCCTCCCCCTCCCGAGCAGTACTTC. It yields the protein CASSLRGAGPPPPEQYF.

This chain links TRBV28 with TRBJ1-1; TRBD1 matches 7 bases. J lost 0 bases, V lost 2 bases, and 9 bases had no gene match. Germline V gene lookup returns CDR1 MDHEN and CDR2 SYDVKM. The CDR3 contains 17 residues. CDR3 in amino acids: CASSLVGQLVMNTEAFF. Written as DNA, the CDR3 is TGTGCCAGCAGTTTAGTGGGACAGTTAGTGATGAACACTGAAGCTTTCTTT.

The chain has TRBV7-9 and TRBJ2-2; TRBD1 agrees at 9 bases. The length of the CDR3 is 16 residues. Germline loops: CDR1 SEHNR, CDR2 FQNEAQ (reference sequence). V was clipped by 4 bases and J by 6 bases; unmatched bases: 9. The CDR3: CASSSSTGTGPGELFF. CDR3 DNA: TGTGCCAGCAGCTCCAGTACCGGGACAGGGCCCGGGGAGCTGTTTTTT.

The chain has TRBV14 and TRBJ1-1; the match to TRBD1 covers 11 bases. Germline lookup yields CDR1 SGHDN and CDR2 FVKESK. The trim removed 4 bases at V and 2 bases at J, leaving 6 bases unmatched. This CDR3 is 16 amino acids long. In DNA form, the CDR3 reads TGTGCCAGCAGCCGATATGGGACAGGGGGTAACACTGAAGCTTTCTTT. Its protein is CASSRYGTGGNTEAFF. Together with reference TRBV14 and TRBJ1-1, the CDR3 gives the full variable domain: EAGVTQFPSHSVIEKGQTVTLRCDPISGHDNLYWYRRVMGKEIKFLLHFVKESKQDESGMPNNRFLAERTGGTYSTLKVQPAELEDSGVYFCASSRYGTGGNTEAFFGQGTRLTVV.

This chain uses TRBV11-2 with TRBJ2-5, with D possibly TRBD1 on 6 matching bases. The length of the CDR3 is 17 residues. CDR1 and CDR2 (germline): SGHAT, FQNNGV. Trimming shortened V by 6 bases and J by 11 bases, and 31 bases separated the two germline ends. The CDR3 loop reads CASRPLAGDTRLMVQYF. The CDR3, as DNA: TGTGCCAGCAGGCCCCTGGCAGGGGACACGCGTTTGATGGTGCAGTACTTC. Supplemented by reference TRBV11-2 and TRBJ2-5, the full variable domain reads EAGVAQSPRYKIIEKRQSVAFWCNPISGHATLYWYQQILGQGPKLLIQFQNNGVVDDSQLPKDRFSAERLKGVDSTLKIQPAKLEDSAVYLCASRPLAGDTRLMVQYFGPGTRLLVL.

The J gene is TRBJ1-5, the V gene TRBV27, with a possible D match to TRBD1 (6 bases). Trimming removed 2 bases from V and 2 bases from J, with 19 bases in between. CDR1 and CDR2 (germline): MNHEY, SMNVEV (reference sequence). The CDR3 spans 18 residues. CDR3 sequence (DNA): TGTGCCAGCAGTTTAGTCGGAAACAGGGTGATGGGCAATCAGCCCCAGCATTTT. Its protein product is CASSLVGNRVMGNQPQHF.

The chain recombines TRBV2 with TRBJ2-1; 9 nucleotides agree with TRBD2. Germline V gene data show CDR1 as SNHLY and CDR2 as FYNNEI. The CDR3 is made up of 14 amino acids. Trimming removed 3 bases from V and 7 bases from J; junction bases left unmatched: 4. This chain's CDR3 is CASSELAGVNEQFF. In nucleotides, the CDR3 is TGTGCCAGCAGTGAGTTAGCGGGGGTGAATGAGCAGTTCTTC.

J is TRBJ1-3 and V is TRBV9; D remains unclear. Germline V gene data show CDR1 as SGDLS and CDR2 as YYNGEE. This CDR3 region has 16 residues. The V and J ends lost 0 bases and 0 bases respectively, with 10 bases between them. CDR3 protein: CASSVGGYSSGNTIYF. CDR3 DNA: TGTGCCAGCAGCGTAGGAGGGTACTCCTCTGGAAACACCATATATTTT.

The chain is built from TRBV7-9 and TRBJ2-3; 13 bases map to TRBD2. The J segment lost 2 bases and the V segment lost 5 bases, leaving 10 bases of the junction unmatched. The CDR3 covers 18 residues. Germline assignment: CDR1 SEHNR and CDR2 FQNEAQ (reference sequence). The CDR3 here is CASSNTGLAGVTTDTQYF. DNA of the CDR3: TGTGCCAGCAGCAACACAGGACTAGCGGGAGTCACCACAGATACGCAGTATTTT.

This sequence joins TRBV19 and TRBJ1-1; D is undetermined. The germline gives CDR1 LNHDA, CDR2 SQIVND (reference sequence). V was pared by 6 bases and J by 4 bases, with 9 bases between. The CDR3 extends over 12 amino acids. The CDR3 is CASSPPSTEAFF. CDR3 bases: TGTGCCAGTAGCCCCCCGAGCACTGAAGCTTTCTTT.

The rearrangement joins TRBV6-1 to TRBJ1-2, with 9 positions matching TRBD1. J lost 4 bases, V lost 7 bases, and 10 bases had no gene match. The CDR3 is 15 amino acids. Germline loops: CDR1 MNHNS, CDR2 SASEGT. The CDR3 sequence: CASKDRGAIPYGYTF. DNA for the CDR3: TGTGCCAGCAAGGACAGGGGCGCGATACCCTATGGCTACACCTTC.

The V call is TRBV18, the J call TRBJ2-7; the match to TRBD1 covers 7 bases. J gave up 3 bases and V 6 bases, and 8 bases lay outside the gene matches. Germline loops: CDR1 KGHSH, CDR2 LQKENI. CDR3 size: 14 residues. This CDR3 reads CASSNRDRIYEQYF. Here the CDR3 DNA reads TGTGCCAGCTCCAATAGGGACAGAATCTACGAGCAGTACTTC. Full variable domain (rest looked up from reference TRBV18 and TRBJ2-7): NAGVMQNPRHLVRRRGQEARLRCSPMKGHSHVYWYRQLPEEGLKFMVYLQKENIIDESGMPKERFSAEFPKEGPSILRIQQVVRGDSAAYFCASSNRDRIYEQYFGPGTRLTVT.

The chain couples TRBV7-8 to TRBJ1-6; 10 bases match TRBD1. With 4 bases clipped from V and 7 bases from J, the junction kept 4 bases outside the gene matches. The germline V gene encodes CDR1 SGHVS and CDR2 FQNEAQ. The CDR3 runs to 15 residues. The CDR3 spells CASSWDRGANSPLHF. The CDR3, as DNA: TGTGCCAGCAGCTGGGACAGGGGAGCGAATTCACCCCTCCACTTT.

The chain uses TRBV11-2 and TRBJ2-2, with 7 bases that match TRBD1. CDR3 size: 15 residues. With 5 bases clipped from V and 0 bases from J, the junction kept 3 bases outside the gene matches. CDR1 and CDR2 (germline): SGHAT, FQNNGV. The CDR3, as DNA: TGTGCCAGCAGCCCCAGGGGGACGAACACCGGGGAGCTGTTTTTT. Translating it yields CASSPRGTNTGELFF.

This sequence joins TRBV6-5 and TRBJ1-2; D not certain. V gave up 2 bases and J gave up 7 bases, with 17 bases separating them. Germline lookup yields CDR1 MNHEY and CDR2 SVGAGI. The CDR3 extends over 15 amino acids. The CDR3 DNA reads as TGTGCCAGCAGTTACGCGAGGGCAGGCGAGGCTGGCTACACCTTC. Translated, it gives CASSYARAGEAGYTF.

The chain has TRBV27 and TRBJ2-2, with TRBD2 matching 10 bases. Germline CDR1 reads MNHEY; CDR2 reads SMNVEV (reference sequence). V was clipped by 4 bases and J by 4 bases; unmatched bases: 18. The length of the CDR3 is 20 residues. CDR3 sequence: CASSSYSPGSGGLITGELFF. Here the CDR3 DNA reads TGTGCCAGCAGTTCTTACTCGCCAGGTAGCGGGGGGCTTATCACCGGGGAGCTGTTTTTT.